This TCR beta chain was identified in a study of neurological immune-mediated disorders. Study overall: There were 35 or so multiple sclerosis patients; some 31 were relapsing-remitting and 3 were secondary progressive.

This clonotype was seen a few times. Its antigen remains unknown. The time point here: longitudinal time-point 2. MiXCR was run by TCRdb on the 5' RACE reads, yielding one entry per CDR3 protein. The top ten hold roughly 7.9% of the sample, which has 80,000 to 100,000 distinct CDR3 sequences, 5% to 6.5% seen once. Points from the study as a whole: For the multiple sclerosis repertoire cluster, an association with any clinical or MRI feature was absent. The phylogenetic placement of 18 of 34 multiple sclerosis patients' repertoires in one related-CDR3 cluster constitutes a possible signature.

The sample comprised PBMCs. This receptor was taken from a woman in her fifties or sixties with multiple sclerosis.

The CDR3 here is CASSPLEGAYEQYF. CDR3 DNA: TGTGCCAGCTCACCACTCGAAGGGGCCTACGAGCAGTACTTC. V and J are TRBV18 and TRBJ2-7, with a possible D match to TRBD1 (5 bases). Germline V gives CDR1 KGHSH, CDR2 LQKENI. The CDR3 runs 14 residues. Trimming stripped 1 base from V and 2 bases from J, with 9 bases between. The full variable domain, in which reference TRBV18 and TRBJ2-7 provide the parts outside the CDR3, is NAGVMQNPRHLVRRRGQEARLRCSPMKGHSHVYWYRQLPEEGLKFMVYLQKENIIDESGMPKERFSAEFPKEGPSILRIQQVVRGDSAAYFCASSPLEGAYEQYFGPGTRLTVT.